The 29 T cell receptor beta chains reported below all come from one sample, sequenced in a study of T cell responses to AZD1222 COVID-19 vaccine. Assay used: immunoSEQ multiplex PCR; TCRdb lists only in-frame clones, some missing. The table includes tens of thousands of clones, under 90% detected once. This specimen consisted of peripheral blood, obtained 28 days after the second AZD1222 dose. Source of these receptors: an adult who received the AZD1222 COVID-19 vaccine.

This chain links TRBV5-1 with TRBJ2-2, with a tentative D call TRBD1 (6 bases). The V end lost 2 bases, the J end lost 7 bases, and 6 bases lay between the germline ends. The CDR3 totals 12 residues. Germline CDR1 reads SGHRS; CDR2 reads YFSETQ. CDR3 residues: CASSFRGGELFF. DNA of the CDR3: TGCGCCAGCAGCTTCAGGGGCGGGGAGCTGTTTTTT.

This clone was recorded only once. J is TRBJ2-5 and V is TRBV4-2, with TRBD1 identical over 7 bases. Trimming removed 0 bases from V and 4 bases from J; junction bases left unmatched: 2. The CDR3 runs 14 residues. CDR1 is LGHNA, CDR2 YNFKEQ, per germline. In nucleotides, the CDR3 is TGTGCCAGCAGCCAAGATAACAGGGGAGAGACCCAGTACTTC. Encoded protein: CASSQDNRGETQYF.

The chain combines TRBV6-5 with TRBJ1-6, with D unclear. The germline V gene encodes CDR1 MNHEY and CDR2 SVGAGI. V was clipped by 7 bases and J by 6 bases, with 13 bases between them. This CDR3 is built from 14 residues. CDR3 DNA: TGTGCCAGCACCCCTGGGCCTACTAATTCACCCCTCCACTTT. It translates to CASTPGPTNSPLHF.

The chain uses TRBV5-6 and TRBJ1-2; D may be TRBD1 (5 bases). The CDR3 is 14 residues long. The germline V gene encodes CDR1 SGHDT and CDR2 YYEEEE. Trimming shortened V by 1 base and J by 0 bases, and 7 bases separated the two germline ends. CDR3 nucleotide sequence: TGTGCCAGCAGCTTGTGGGGGTCTAACTATGGCTACACCTTC. This encodes CASSLWGSNYGYTF.

The chain links TRBV19 to TRBJ1-5; the D is unclear. V was trimmed by 5 bases and J by 6 bases, leaving 8 bases between them. This CDR3 comprises 12 residues. Looked up from germline, CDR1 is LNHDA and CDR2 is SQIVND (reference sequence). The CDR3 nucleotides are TGTGCCAGTAGTGGGATAGGTCAGCCCCAGCATTTT. Amino acids: CASSGIGQPQHF.

The chain carries TRBV11-2 and TRBJ1-2, with TRBD1 matching 8 bases. This CDR3 is 17 amino acids long. The germline V gene encodes CDR1 SGHAT and CDR2 FQNNGV. V was clipped by 0 bases and J by 4 bases; unmatched bases: 10. The CDR3 DNA follows: TGTGCCAGCAGCTTAGATTGGAAGACAGGGGTGGCCTATGGCTACACCTTC. It specifies CASSLDWKTGVAYGYTF. The full variable domain, its missing parts supplied by reference TRBV11-2 and TRBJ1-2, is EAGVAQSPRYKIIEKRQSVAFWCNPISGHATLYWYQQILGQGPKLLIQFQNNGVVDDSQLPKDRFSAERLKGVDSTLKIQPAKLEDSAVYLCASSLDWKTGVAYGYTFGSGTRLTVV.

The chain combines TRBV27 with TRBJ1-1, with D perhaps TRBD1 (5 bases). This CDR3 region has 14 residues. The germline V and J ends were trimmed by 3 bases and 3 bases, with 11 bases remaining between them. Germline CDR1 MNHEY, CDR2 SMNVEV (reference sequence). The CDR3 region has the DNA TGTGCCAGCAGTTTCGGCGGGGGGGACACTGAAGCTTTCTTT. The encoded protein is CASSFGGGDTEAFF.

The count of this clone is one. The chain employs TRBV10-3 and TRBJ1-1, with TRBD1 matching over 7 bases. Germline V gene data show CDR1 as ENHRY and CDR2 as SYGVKD. CDR3 length: 13 amino acids. Trimming removed 0 bases from V and 7 bases from J; junction bases left unmatched: 2. CDR3 residues: CAISESTGIEAFF. CDR3 sequence (DNA): TGTGCCATCAGTGAGTCGACAGGGATTGAAGCTTTCTTT.

A single count supports this clone. The genes are TRBV6-5 and TRBJ1-1, with D maybe TRBD1 (5 bases). This CDR3 is built from 13 residues. The germline gives CDR1 MNHEY, CDR2 SVGAGI. The V gene lost 11 bases and the J gene lost 1 base, with 14 bases spanning the gap. CDR3 region: CASRGLPNTEAFF. The CDR3 nucleotides read TGTGCCTCCCGGGGCCTCCCGAACACTGAAGCTTTCTTT.

The rearrangement links TRBV19 to TRBJ2-7, with 9 bases aligning to TRBD1. Germline lookup yields CDR1 LNHDA and CDR2 SQIVND (reference sequence). V lost 7 bases to trimming and J lost 6 bases; unmatched junction nucleotides: 7. CDR3 size: 13 residues. The CDR3 nucleotides are TGTGCCAGTACCCGGGACAGGGCCGGCGAGCAGTACTTC. It is translated as CASTRDRAGEQYF. The entire variable domain, with the rest obtained from reference TRBV19 and TRBJ2-7, is as follows: DGGITQSPKYLFRKEGQNVTLSCEQNLNHDAMYWYRQDPGQGLRLIYYSQIVNDFQKGDIAEGYSVSREKKESFPLTVTSAQKNPTAFYLCASTRDRAGEQYFGPGTRLTVT.

This sequence joins TRBV5-1 and TRBJ2-7; 9 nucleotides line up with TRBD1. Per germline, CDR1 SGHRS and CDR2 YFSETQ. This CDR3 region has 17 residues. V shed 0 bases, J shed 4 bases, and the junction held 11 bases outside the gene matches. The CDR3 sequence is CASSLGPPGQGFYEQYF. DNA for the CDR3: TGCGCCAGCAGCTTGGGACCCCCGGGACAGGGCTTTTACGAGCAGTACTTC.

The chain couples TRBV30 to TRBJ2-7, with D unresolved. The germline V and J ends were trimmed by 3 bases and 1 base, with 7 bases remaining between them. This CDR3 is 12 amino acids long. CDR1 and CDR2 (germline): GTSNPN, SVGIG (reference sequence). The DNA for the CDR3 is TGTGCCTGGAGCCCCGGTTCCTACGAGCAGTACTTC. It specifies CAWSPGSYEQYF.

The genes are TRBV7-8 and TRBJ2-7; 7 bases map to TRBD2. This CDR3 has 16 residues. J gave up 0 bases and V 1 base, and 6 bases lay outside the gene matches. The germline gives CDR1 SGHVS, CDR2 FQNEAQ. CDR3 DNA: TGTGCCAGCAGCTTAGGGGGGGGGAGCGTCTCCTACGAGCAGTACTTC. It encodes CASSLGGGSVSYEQYF.

About this clone itself: Mismatch with germline at one junction end may stem from a read error. The chain has TRBV5-4 and TRBJ1-6, with 8 bases identical to TRBD1. Germline V gene data show CDR1 as SGHNT and CDR2 as YYREEE (reference sequence). The CDR3 sequence is 15 residues long. In nucleotides, the CDR3 is TGTGCCAGCAGCTCCTCCCGGGACAGGCCACGATTCGGGGACTTT. Translated, it gives CASSSSRDRPRFGDF.

The chain uses TRBV4-1 and TRBJ1-1, with D perhaps TRBD1 (5 bases). The V end was cut by 3 bases, the J end by 0 bases, with 11 bases between. Germline-derived CDR1 and CDR2 are MGHRA and YSYEKL. The CDR3 consists of 15 residues. In DNA, the CDR3 is TGCGCCAGCAGCCACCCCGGGACGCTGAACACTGAAGCTTTCTTT. Protein sequence: CASSHPGTLNTEAFF.

This clone has a handful of counts. The rearrangement links TRBV5-4 to TRBJ1-3; D gene uncertain. The CDR3 is 14 amino acids. Germline V gene sequence: CDR1 SGHNT, CDR2 YYREEE (reference sequence). Between the trimmed V and J ends, which lost 3 bases and 1 base, there was a span of 8 bases. The CDR3 loop reads CASSSRDSGNTIYF. The CDR3 DNA is TGTGCCAGCAGCTCCCGGGATTCTGGAAACACCATATATTTT.

The CDR3 region has the DNA TGCGCCAGCAGCTTGGGGGAACTGAACACTGAAGCTTTCTTT. As protein: CASSLGELNTEAFF. The chain uses TRBV5-1 and TRBJ1-1; D is unclear. Trimming shortened V by 0 bases and J by 0 bases, and 6 bases separated the two germline ends. This CDR3 contains 14 residues. Germline loops: CDR1 SGHRS, CDR2 YFSETQ.

The chain recombines TRBV7-2 with TRBJ1-3, with 10 bases lining up with TRBD1. Trimming cost V 4 bases and J 4 bases; bases outside gene matches: 1. CDR3 length equals 14 residues. The germline CDR1 and CDR2 sequences are SGHTA and FQGNSA. The CDR3 coding sequence is TGTGCCAGCAGCTCGGACAGGGGGGGAAACACCATATATTTT. Amino acids: CASSSDRGGNTIYF.

The CDR3 nucleotides are TGTGCCAGCAGCCTACAGACGAGCAGGAATTCACCCCTCCACTTT. It is translated as CASSLQTSRNSPLHF. The chain carries TRBV9 and TRBJ1-6; D is unclear. CDR3 length: 15 amino acids. Germline V gives CDR1 SGDLS, CDR2 YYNGEE. V lost 4 bases and J lost 7, with 15 bases in between.

The rearrangement links TRBV3-1 (or the pseudogene TRBV3-2) to TRBJ1-6; a weak D match, TRBD1 (6 bases). This CDR3 comprises 15 residues. CDR1 is LGHDT, CDR2 YNNKEL, per germline (reference sequence). Trimming took 1 base from V and 7 from J, leaving 11 bases between them. The CDR3 sequence: CASSQGGAKNSPLHF. The CDR3 DNA reads as TGTGCCAGCAGCCAAGGGGGGGCTAAGAATTCACCCCTCCACTTT.

The V gene is TRBV5-1, the J gene TRBJ1-1, with unresolved D. Trimming cost V 1 base and J 0 bases, with 4 bases left between them. The CDR3 is made up of 13 amino acids. Per the germline V gene, CDR1 is SGHRS and CDR2 is YFSETQ. CDR3 in amino acids: CASSLRVNTEAFF. For the CDR3, the DNA is TGCGCCAGCAGCTTGCGGGTGAACACTGAAGCTTTCTTT. The full variable domain, completed using reference TRBV5-1 and TRBJ1-1, is KAGVTQTPRYLIKTRGQQVTLSCSPISGHRSVSWYQQTPGQGLQFLFEYFSETQRNKGNFPGRFSGRQFSNSRSEMNVSTLELGDSALYLCASSLRVNTEAFFGQGTRLTVV.

The V gene is TRBV14, the J gene TRBJ1-5, with D unclear. The V gene's germline CDR1 is SGHDN and CDR2 FVKESK. The CDR3 is made up of 13 amino acids. Trimming shortened V by 6 bases and J by 1 base, and 7 bases separated the two germline ends. CDR3 residues: CASSRASNQPQHF. The CDR3 DNA reads TGTGCCAGCAGTCGGGCCAGCAATCAGCCCCAGCATTTT.

The chain links TRBV7-9 to TRBJ1-1; D uncertain. The length of the CDR3 is 15 residues. Germline loops: CDR1 SEHNR, CDR2 FQNEAQ (reference sequence). With 1 base removed from V and 4 bases from J, the gap between germline ends came to 13 bases. The CDR3 coding sequence is TGTGCCAGCAGCTTAGGCCAGGCGACGGCCACTGAAGCTTTCTTT. Translation: CASSLGQATATEAFF.

The chain is built from TRBV19 and TRBJ1-1; D ambiguous. From germline, CDR1 is LNHDA and CDR2 SQIVND (reference sequence). The CDR3 spans 14 residues. The V and J ends lost 5 bases and 1 base respectively, with 11 bases between them. The CDR3 region is CASSRMAGNTEAFF. For the CDR3, the DNA is TGTGCCAGTAGTCGGATGGCAGGGAACACTGAAGCTTTCTTT.

The rearrangement links TRBV5-4 to TRBJ2-7; 8 bases match TRBD1. The CDR3 runs to 14 residues. V dropped 0 bases and J dropped 6; count of bases not matched to a gene: 5. Germline lookup yields CDR1 SGHNT and CDR2 YYREEE (reference sequence). The CDR3 DNA reads as TGTGCCAGCAGCTTGGAACAGGGGGTGGGCGAGCAGTACTTC. Translation: CASSLEQGVGEQYF. Full variable domain (outside the CDR3, taken from reference TRBV5-4 and TRBJ2-7): ETGVTQSPTHLIKTRGQQVTLRCSSQSGHNTVSWYQQALGQGPQFIFQYYREEENGRGNFPPRFSGLQFPNYSSELNVNALELDDSALYLCASSLEQGVGEQYFGPGTRLTVT.

This clone has only a few counts. V gene TRBV11-2 combines with J gene TRBJ2-7; either TRBD1 or TRBD2 may supply D (5 bases each). Germline CDR1 and CDR2: SGHAT and FQNNGV. The CDR3 consists of 13 residues. V gave up 1 base and J gave up 9 bases, with 13 bases separating them. The CDR3 is CASSLAGPGAQYF. In DNA form, the CDR3 reads TGTGCCAGCAGCTTAGCGGGGCCCGGTGCGCAGTACTTC.

The V and J genes are TRBV11-2 and TRBJ1-1, with D unclear. The V and J ends lost 2 bases and 1 base respectively, with 14 bases between them. The germline V gene encodes CDR1 SGHAT and CDR2 FQNNGV. The CDR3 consists of 16 residues. The CDR3 spells CASSLPPAGGNTEAFF. CDR3 DNA: TGTGCCAGCAGCTTACCCCCGGCGGGAGGGAACACTGAAGCTTTCTTT.

The CDR3 DNA reads as TGTGCCAGCAGTTTAGACAGGGATTCACCCCTCCACTTT. It is translated as CASSLDRDSPLHF. This chain joins TRBV28 and TRBJ1-6, with 7 nucleotides matching TRBD1. The V and J ends lost 2 bases and 8 bases, in that order; junction bases with no gene match: 0. The CDR3 runs 13 residues. CDR1 MDHEN and CDR2 SYDVKM come from the germline V gene.

The V gene is TRBV5-6, the J gene TRBJ1-2; D is uncertain. This CDR3 region has 15 residues. Germline V gene lookup returns CDR1 SGHDT and CDR2 YYEEEE. Between the trimmed V and J ends, which lost 1 base and 4 bases, there was a span of 14 bases. CDR3 in DNA: TGTGCCAGCAGCTTGATCCTCCCCGGAGGCTATGGCTACACCTTC. Amino acids: CASSLILPGGYGYTF.